This passage covers 25 T cell receptor beta chains from one sample sequenced in a study of cytomegalovirus exposure and HLA in healthy donors. Primers: 60 Vbeta forward and 13 Jbeta reverse. Profiling relied on immunoSEQ multiplex PCR, and the TCRdb table lists in-frame clones only, not all of them. The sample has under 200,000 clones; about 65% are singletons. The specimen sequenced was PBMCs. Receptors were obtained from a girl aged 5-17 years in good health and CMV-seronegative.

The chain carries TRBV9 and TRBJ1-1; 7 bases map to TRBD1. The CDR3 totals 14 residues. The germline V gene encodes CDR1 SGDLS and CDR2 YYNGEE. With 4 bases clipped from V and 5 bases from J, the junction kept 8 bases outside the gene matches. CDR3: CASSKLQGETEAFF. The CDR3 DNA reads TGTGCCAGCAGCAAACTTCAGGGGGAGACTGAAGCTTTCTTT.

CDR3 sequence reads: CASSQVATSGHTGELFF. CDR3 coding DNA: TGCGCCAGCAGCCAAGTGGCCACTAGCGGACACACCGGGGAGCTGTTTTTT. The J gene is TRBJ2-2, the V gene TRBV4-1; TRBD2 matches 8 bases. The junction had 7 bases not matched to a gene; V was cut back by 1 base and J by 3 bases. The germline V gene encodes CDR1 MGHRA and CDR2 YSYEKL. The CDR3 is 17 residues long.

CDR3 nucleotide sequence: TGTGCCAGCAGCTTAGCGCGTACCTCCAGCAATCAGCCCCAGCATTTT. Protein product: CASSLARTSSNQPQHF. The chain has TRBV7-8 and TRBJ1-5; D gene ambiguous. Germline V gene sequence: CDR1 SGHVS, CDR2 FQNEAQ. The germline V and J ends were trimmed by 0 bases and 1 base, with 10 bases remaining between them. CDR3 size: 16 residues.

The CDR3 DNA follows: TGTGCCAGCAGCCCCGTAGGAGTTCCCTACGAGCAGTACTTC. It yields the protein CASSPVGVPYEQYF. The chain carries TRBV7-2 and TRBJ2-7, with unresolved D. There are 14 residues in the CDR3. V was pared by 5 bases and J by 2 bases, with 13 bases between. Germline V gene sequence: CDR1 SGHTA, CDR2 FQGNSA.

The rearrangement joins TRBV5-1 to TRBJ1-3; 7 bases are shared with TRBD1. From germline, CDR1 is SGHRS and CDR2 YFSETQ. The CDR3 is made up of 13 amino acids. With 3 bases clipped from V and 4 bases from J, the junction kept 1 base outside the gene matches. CDR3 in DNA: TGCGCCAGCAGCTCGGGACAGGGAAACACCATATATTTT. Protein product: CASSSGQGNTIYF.

This clone has more than one count but fewer than ten. The V gene is TRBV30, the J gene TRBJ1-2; TRBD1 aligns across 9 bases. V lost 4 bases and J lost 2; bases outside the gene matches: 5. In germline, CDR1 is GTSNPN, CDR2 SVGIG (reference sequence). The CDR3 extends over 14 amino acids. The CDR3 DNA is TGTGCCTGGAAAAGGACAGGGGACAACTATGGCTACACCTTC. Translated: CAWKRTGDNYGYTF.

The CDR3 spells CASSYGNTEAFF. CDR3 coding DNA: TGTGCCAGCAGTTACGGGAACACTGAAGCTTTCTTT. The chain has TRBV27 and TRBJ1-1; unclear D gene. The germline V and J ends were trimmed by 4 bases and 1 base, with 4 bases remaining between them. In germline, CDR1 is MNHEY, CDR2 SMNVEV (reference sequence). The CDR3 spans 12 residues.

The chain combines TRBV6-5 with TRBJ2-7; a possible D gene is TRBD2 (6 bases). This CDR3 has 16 residues. Germline assignment: CDR1 MNHEY and CDR2 SVGAGI. V lost 2 bases to trimming and J lost 2 bases, with 16 bases between them. CDR3 residues: CASSYLGGSPTYEQYF. The DNA of the CDR3 is TGTGCCAGCAGTTACCTGGGGGGATCTCCTACCTACGAGCAGTACTTC.

The V call is TRBV5-1, the J call TRBJ2-1; D is possibly TRBD2 (6 bases). V was pared by 2 bases and J by 11 bases, with 14 bases between. The CDR3 sequence is 13 residues long. Looked up from germline, CDR1 is SGHRS and CDR2 is YFSETQ. The CDR3 bases are TGCGCCAGCAGCTTACCGGGGGAGAAACAGCAGTTCTTC. Translation gives CASSLPGEKQQFF.

This clone was counted once. The chain joins TRBV5-6 to TRBJ2-2; 7 bases agree with TRBD1. The J segment lost 3 bases and the V segment lost 5 bases, leaving 13 bases of the junction unmatched. Germline lookup yields CDR1 SGHDT and CDR2 YYEEEE. CDR3 size: 17 residues. The chain's CDR3 is CASSYLGDRADTGELFF. CDR3 DNA: TGTGCCAGCAGTTACTTGGGGGACAGAGCGGACACCGGGGAGCTGTTTTTT.

The rearrangement uses TRBV6-5 and TRBJ1-1; perhaps TRBD1 as D (5 bases). The CDR3 covers 13 residues. V was clipped by 6 bases and J by 3 bases, with 11 bases between them. Germline CDR1 is MNHEY and CDR2 is SVGAGI. The CDR3 DNA reads as TGTGCCAGCAGAAGGGCCAGGGACACTGAAGCTTTCTTT. It codes for CASRRARDTEAFF.

The CDR3 region has the DNA TGCGCCAGCAGCCAAGAAGCACCGCACAGGAAGCAGTACTTC. Translation gives CASSQEAPHRKQYF. The gene calls are TRBV4-1 and TRBJ2-7; perhaps TRBD1 as D (5 bases). This CDR3 region has 14 residues. V was clipped by 0 bases and J by 8 bases, with 14 bases between them. Germline V gene data show CDR1 as MGHRA and CDR2 as YSYEKL.

J is TRBJ1-1 and V is TRBV10-3; 7 bases agree with TRBD1. Trimming removed 10 bases from V and 1 base from J; junction bases left unmatched: 12. From germline, CDR1 is ENHRY and CDR2 SYGVKD. The CDR3 runs 15 residues. DNA for the CDR3: TGTGCCACTCAACAGGGGCTTCGGTCGAACACTGAAGCTTTCTTT. This sequence encodes CATQQGLRSNTEAFF.

The V call is TRBV7-9, the J call TRBJ2-7; D possibly corresponds to TRBD1 (5 bases). The CDR3 sequence is 14 residues long. Trimming took off 4 bases at V and 3 bases at J, with 13 bases between the two ends. CDR1 is SEHNR, CDR2 FQNEAQ, per germline (reference sequence). CDR3 loop: CASSSFRTIYEQYF. The CDR3, as DNA: TGTGCCAGCAGCTCTTTCAGGACAATCTACGAGCAGTACTTC.

The chain is built from TRBV9 and TRBJ1-2; TRBD1 aligns across 8 bases. This CDR3 has 14 amino acids. V trimming: 4 bases; J trimming: 7 bases; junction bases outside the gene matches: 9. The germline CDR1 and CDR2 sequences are SGDLS and YYNGEE. This CDR3 is CASSLETGVGGYTF. DNA of the CDR3: TGTGCCAGCAGCCTTGAGACAGGGGTGGGTGGCTACACCTTC.

CDR3 sequence: CASSFGQGGAYEQYF. The CDR3 DNA sequence: TGTGCCAGCAGCTTCGGCCAGGGCGGGGCCTACGAGCAGTACTTC. V and J are TRBV7-8 and TRBJ2-7, with D possibly matching TRBD2 (6 bases). The germline gives CDR1 SGHVS, CDR2 FQNEAQ. V gave up 3 bases and J gave up 2 bases, with 14 bases separating them. The CDR3 extends over 15 amino acids.

This clone was counted once. The J gene is TRBJ2-2, the V gene TRBV30; 7 bases are a match to TRBD2. This CDR3 is 15 amino acids long. CDR1 is GTSNPN and CDR2 is SVGIG in the germline V gene (reference sequence). V was clipped by 3 bases and J by 2 bases; unmatched bases: 6. CDR3 DNA sequence: TGTGCCTGGAGGGGGGTAGCGGGTAACACCGGGGAGCTGTTTTTT. Residues: CAWRGVAGNTGELFF.

Only one count was recorded for this clone. The gene calls are TRBV6-5 and TRBJ1-1, with D possibly TRBD1 on 5 matching bases. The CDR3 loop spans 14 amino acids. CDR1 is MNHEY, CDR2 SVGAGI, per germline. V was clipped by 2 bases and J by 3 bases, with 10 bases between them. CDR3 in DNA: TGTGCCAGCAGTTACCAGGGCAGGCACACTGAAGCTTTCTTT. Protein sequence: CASSYQGRHTEAFF.

This rearrangement joins TRBV7-9 to TRBJ2-1; D is ambiguous. Trimming pared 5 bases from V and 5 bases from J, leaving 10 bases between. The CDR3 sequence is 13 residues long. The germline gives CDR1 SEHNR, CDR2 FQNEAQ (reference sequence). The chain's CDR3 is CASSNELDNEQFF. The CDR3 DNA reads TGTGCCAGCAGCAACGAACTGGACAATGAGCAGTTCTTC.

CDR3 region: CANFVSPNYGYTF. The CDR3 DNA reads as TGCGCCAACTTTGTGAGTCCTAACTATGGCTACACCTTC. The chain recombines TRBV10-1 with TRBJ1-2; D remains ambiguous. Per germline, CDR1 WNHNN and CDR2 SYGVQD (reference sequence). The CDR3 totals 13 residues. The germline V and J ends were trimmed by 10 bases and 0 bases, with 12 bases remaining between them.

The chain combines TRBV19 with TRBJ2-5; possible D gene TRBD1, 5 bases. This CDR3 contains 18 residues. V lost 6 bases and J 5 bases, leaving 28 bases between the germline ends. CDR1 and CDR2 (germline): LNHDA, SQIVND (reference sequence). The CDR3, as DNA: TGTGCCAGTAGCTCATCAGGACACGCGGCCGAAAGTGGTGAGACCCAGTACTTC. Translating gives CASSSSGHAAESGETQYF.

The chain joins TRBV10-3 to TRBJ2-7; the match to TRBD1 covers 12 bases. The germline V gene has CDR1 ENHRY and CDR2 SYGVKD. V trimming: 0 bases; J trimming: 9 bases; junction bases outside the gene matches: 9. This CDR3 is built from 16 residues. The CDR3 region has the DNA TGTGCCATCAGTGAGTCTATCGAGGGACAGGGGGCTTCGCAGTACTTC. Translation: CAISESIEGQGASQYF.

The chain couples TRBV5-1 to TRBJ2-5; TRBD2 matches 9 bases. The CDR3 extends over 16 amino acids. The J segment lost 1 base and the V segment lost 4 bases, leaving 8 bases of the junction unmatched. Per germline, CDR1 SGHRS and CDR2 YFSETQ. CDR3 coding DNA: TGCGCCAGCAGCCCTAGCGGGGACTACACCCAAGAGACCCAGTACTTC. It specifies CASSPSGDYTQETQYF.

A single count supports this clone. V is TRBV27 and J is TRBJ1-2; D possibly corresponds to TRBD1 (5 bases). V dropped 3 bases and J dropped 5 bases, with 10 bases sitting between them. Germline V gene data show CDR1 as MNHEY and CDR2 as SMNVEV (reference sequence). The CDR3 sequence is 13 residues long. The CDR3 loop reads CASSFDRRYGYTF. CDR3 nucleotides: TGTGCCAGCAGTTTTGACAGACGGTATGGCTACACCTTC.

The genes are TRBV5-1 and TRBJ2-1, with TRBD2 matching 8 bases. After removal of 1 base from V and 8 bases from J, the junction contained 8 bases not matched to a gene. Germline assignment: CDR1 SGHRS and CDR2 YFSETQ. The CDR3 runs to 15 residues. The CDR3 is CASSLNGGASDEQFF. The CDR3 nucleotides read TGCGCCAGCAGCTTGAACGGGGGGGCCTCGGATGAGCAGTTCTTC.